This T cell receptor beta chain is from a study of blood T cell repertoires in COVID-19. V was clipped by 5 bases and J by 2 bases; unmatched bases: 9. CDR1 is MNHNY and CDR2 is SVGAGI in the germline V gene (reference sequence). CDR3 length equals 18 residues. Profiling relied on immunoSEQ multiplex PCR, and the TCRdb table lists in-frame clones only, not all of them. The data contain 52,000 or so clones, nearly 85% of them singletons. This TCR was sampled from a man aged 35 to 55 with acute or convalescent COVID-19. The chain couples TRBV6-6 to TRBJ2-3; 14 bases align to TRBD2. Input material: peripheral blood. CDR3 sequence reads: CASSRGTSGRAVTDTQYF. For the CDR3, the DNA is TGTGCCAGCAGTCGGGGGACTAGCGGGAGAGCGGTCACAGATACGCAGTATTTT.